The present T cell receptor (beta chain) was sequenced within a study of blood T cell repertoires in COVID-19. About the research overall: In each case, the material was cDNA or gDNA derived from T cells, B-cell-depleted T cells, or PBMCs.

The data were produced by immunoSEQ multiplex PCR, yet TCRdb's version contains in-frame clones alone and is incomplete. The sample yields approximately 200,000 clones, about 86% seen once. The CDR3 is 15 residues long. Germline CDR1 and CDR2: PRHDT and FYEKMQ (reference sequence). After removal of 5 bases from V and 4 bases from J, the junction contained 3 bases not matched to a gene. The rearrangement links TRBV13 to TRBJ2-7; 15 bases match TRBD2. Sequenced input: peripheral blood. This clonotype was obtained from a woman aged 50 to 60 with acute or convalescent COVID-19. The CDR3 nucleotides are TGTGCCAGCAGCAGCGGGACTAGCGGGGGGTACGAGCAGTACTTC. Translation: CASSSGTSGGYEQYF.